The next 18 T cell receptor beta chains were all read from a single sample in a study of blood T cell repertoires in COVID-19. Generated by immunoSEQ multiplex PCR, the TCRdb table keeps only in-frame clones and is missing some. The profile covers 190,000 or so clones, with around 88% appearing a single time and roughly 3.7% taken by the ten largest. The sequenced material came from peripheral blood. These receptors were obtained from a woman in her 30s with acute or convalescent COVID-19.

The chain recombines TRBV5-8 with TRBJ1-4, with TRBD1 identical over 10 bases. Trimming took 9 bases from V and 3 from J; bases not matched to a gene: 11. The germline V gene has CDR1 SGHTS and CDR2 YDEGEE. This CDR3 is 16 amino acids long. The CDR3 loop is CATGTGDLAANEKLFF. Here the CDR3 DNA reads TGTGCCACCGGGACAGGGGATTTGGCGGCTAATGAAAAACTGTTTTTT.

CDR3 protein: CATSDTGSSYEQYF. CDR3 DNA sequence: TGTGCCACCAGTGACACCGGGAGCTCCTACGAGCAGTACTTC. The chain employs TRBV24-1 and TRBJ2-7; perhaps TRBD2 as D (6 bases). This CDR3 is 14 amino acids long. Germline CDR1 and CDR2: KGHDR and SFDVKD. The V gene lost 4 bases and the J gene lost 0 bases, with 9 bases spanning the gap.

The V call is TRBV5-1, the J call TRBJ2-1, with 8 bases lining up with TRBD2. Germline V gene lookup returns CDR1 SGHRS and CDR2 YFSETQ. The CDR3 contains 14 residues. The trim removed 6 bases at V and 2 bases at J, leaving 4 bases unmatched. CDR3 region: CASMISGTYNEQFF. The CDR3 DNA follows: TGCGCCAGCATGATTAGCGGGACCTACAATGAGCAGTTCTTC.

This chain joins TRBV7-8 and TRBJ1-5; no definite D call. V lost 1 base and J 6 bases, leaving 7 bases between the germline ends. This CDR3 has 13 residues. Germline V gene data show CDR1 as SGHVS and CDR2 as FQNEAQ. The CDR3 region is CASSLGRAQPQHF. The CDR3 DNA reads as TGTGCCAGCAGCTTAGGGAGGGCTCAGCCCCAGCATTTT. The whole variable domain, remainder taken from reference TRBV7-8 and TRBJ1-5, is GAGVSQSPRYKVAKRGQDVALRCDPISGHVSLFWYQQALGQGPEFLTYFQNEAQLDKSGLPSDRFFAERPEGSVSTLKIQRTQQEDSAVYLCASSLGRAQPQHFGDGTRLSIL.

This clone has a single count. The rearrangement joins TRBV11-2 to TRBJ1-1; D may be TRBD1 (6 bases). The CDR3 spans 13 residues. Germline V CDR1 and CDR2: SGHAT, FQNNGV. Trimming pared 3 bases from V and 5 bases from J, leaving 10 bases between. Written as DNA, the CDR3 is TGTGCCAGCAGCTTCACAGGGCGAACTGAAGCTTTCTTT. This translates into CASSFTGRTEAFF.

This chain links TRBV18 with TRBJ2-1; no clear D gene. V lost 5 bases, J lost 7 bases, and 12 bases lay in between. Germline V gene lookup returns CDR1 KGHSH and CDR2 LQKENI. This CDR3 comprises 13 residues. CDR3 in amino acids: CASSNSLPNEQFF. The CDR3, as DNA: TGTGCCAGCTCAAATAGTCTCCCGAATGAGCAGTTCTTC.

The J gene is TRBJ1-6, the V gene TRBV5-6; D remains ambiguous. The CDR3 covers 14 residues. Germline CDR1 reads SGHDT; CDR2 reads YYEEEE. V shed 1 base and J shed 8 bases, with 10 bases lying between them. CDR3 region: CASSLTIQDSPLHF. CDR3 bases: TGTGCCAGCAGCTTGACAATTCAGGATTCACCCCTCCACTTT. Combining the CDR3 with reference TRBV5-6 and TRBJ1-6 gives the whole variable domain DAGVTQSPTHLIKTRGQQVTLRCSPKSGHDTVSWYQQALGQGPQFIFQYYEEEERQRGNFPDRFSGHQFPNYSSELNVNALLLGDSALYLCASSLTIQDSPLHFGNGTRLTVT.

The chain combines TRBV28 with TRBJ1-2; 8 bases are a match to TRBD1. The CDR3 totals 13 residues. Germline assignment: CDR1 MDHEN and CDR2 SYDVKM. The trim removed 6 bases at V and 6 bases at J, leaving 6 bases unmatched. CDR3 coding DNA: TGTGCCAGCAGGCGGGGACAGGTGGATGGCTACACCTTC. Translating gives CASRRGQVDGYTF.

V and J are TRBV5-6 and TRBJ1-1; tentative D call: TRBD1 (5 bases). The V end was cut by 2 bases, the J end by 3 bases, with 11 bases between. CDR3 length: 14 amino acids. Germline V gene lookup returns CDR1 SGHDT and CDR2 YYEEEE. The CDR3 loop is CASSLYRRDTEAFF. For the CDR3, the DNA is TGTGCCAGCAGCTTATACAGGAGGGACACTGAAGCTTTCTTT.

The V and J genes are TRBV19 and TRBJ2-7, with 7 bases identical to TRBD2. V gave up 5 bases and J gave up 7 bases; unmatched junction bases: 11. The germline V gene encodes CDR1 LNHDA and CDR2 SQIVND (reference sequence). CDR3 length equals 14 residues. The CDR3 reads CASSPVGGRIEQYF. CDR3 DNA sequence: TGTGCCAGTAGTCCCGTGGGAGGGAGAATTGAGCAGTACTTC.

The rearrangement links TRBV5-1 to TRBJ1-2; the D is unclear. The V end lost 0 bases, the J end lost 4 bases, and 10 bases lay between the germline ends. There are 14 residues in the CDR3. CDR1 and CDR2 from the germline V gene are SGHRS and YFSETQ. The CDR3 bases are TGCGCCAGCAGCTTGGGAGGTGAACGCTATGGCTACACCTTC. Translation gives CASSLGGERYGYTF.

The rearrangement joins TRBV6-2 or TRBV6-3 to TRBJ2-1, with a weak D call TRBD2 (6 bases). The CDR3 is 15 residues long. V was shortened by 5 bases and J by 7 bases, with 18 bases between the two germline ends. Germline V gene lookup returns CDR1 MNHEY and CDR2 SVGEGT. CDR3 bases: TGTGCCAGCAGTCGACGGGGGAGTTATGGAAATGAGCAGTTCTTC. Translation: CASSRRGSYGNEQFF.

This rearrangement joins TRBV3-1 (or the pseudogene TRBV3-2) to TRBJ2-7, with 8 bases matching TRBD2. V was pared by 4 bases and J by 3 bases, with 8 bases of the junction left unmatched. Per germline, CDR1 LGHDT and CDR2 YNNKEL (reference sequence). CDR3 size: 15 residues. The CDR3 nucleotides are TGTGCCAGCAGCCTGGGCGGGAGGACGTACTACGAGCAGTACTTC. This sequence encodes CASSLGGRTYYEQYF.

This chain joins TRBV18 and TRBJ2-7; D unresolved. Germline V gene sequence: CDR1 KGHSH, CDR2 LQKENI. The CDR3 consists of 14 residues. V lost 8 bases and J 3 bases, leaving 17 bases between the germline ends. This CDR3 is CASRNDQDNYEQYF. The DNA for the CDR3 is TGTGCCAGCCGGAACGATCAGGATAACTACGAGCAGTACTTC.

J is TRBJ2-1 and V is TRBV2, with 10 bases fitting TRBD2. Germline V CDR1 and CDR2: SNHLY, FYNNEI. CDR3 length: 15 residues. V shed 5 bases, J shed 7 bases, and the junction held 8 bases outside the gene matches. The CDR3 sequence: CASSQTSGRGNEQFF. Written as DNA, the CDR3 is TGTGCCAGCAGTCAAACGAGCGGGAGGGGGAATGAGCAGTTCTTC.

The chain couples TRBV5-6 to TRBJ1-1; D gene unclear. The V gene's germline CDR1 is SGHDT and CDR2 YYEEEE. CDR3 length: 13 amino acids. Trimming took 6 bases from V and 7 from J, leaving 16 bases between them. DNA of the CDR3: TGTGCCAGCACCAACTCTATGGCGGATGAAGCTTTCTTT. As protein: CASTNSMADEAFF.

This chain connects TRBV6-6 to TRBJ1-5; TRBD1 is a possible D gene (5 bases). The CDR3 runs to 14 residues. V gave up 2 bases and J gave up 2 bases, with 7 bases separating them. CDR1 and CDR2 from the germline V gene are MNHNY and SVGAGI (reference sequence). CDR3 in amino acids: CASSYRGGNQPQHF. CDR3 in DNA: TGTGCCAGCAGTTACAGGGGTGGCAATCAGCCCCAGCATTTT.

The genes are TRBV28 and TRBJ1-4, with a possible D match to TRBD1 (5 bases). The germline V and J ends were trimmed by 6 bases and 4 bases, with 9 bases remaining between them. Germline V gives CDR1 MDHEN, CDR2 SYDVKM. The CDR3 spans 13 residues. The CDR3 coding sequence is TGTGCCAGCAGCCCGACAGTTAATGAAAAACTGTTTTTT. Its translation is CASSPTVNEKLFF. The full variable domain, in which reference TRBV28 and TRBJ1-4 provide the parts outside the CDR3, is DVKVTQSSRYLVKRTGEKVFLECVQDMDHENMFWYRQDPGLGLRLIYFSYDVKMKEKGDIPEGYSVSREKKERFSLILESASTNQTSMYLCASSPTVNEKLFFGSGTQLSVL.